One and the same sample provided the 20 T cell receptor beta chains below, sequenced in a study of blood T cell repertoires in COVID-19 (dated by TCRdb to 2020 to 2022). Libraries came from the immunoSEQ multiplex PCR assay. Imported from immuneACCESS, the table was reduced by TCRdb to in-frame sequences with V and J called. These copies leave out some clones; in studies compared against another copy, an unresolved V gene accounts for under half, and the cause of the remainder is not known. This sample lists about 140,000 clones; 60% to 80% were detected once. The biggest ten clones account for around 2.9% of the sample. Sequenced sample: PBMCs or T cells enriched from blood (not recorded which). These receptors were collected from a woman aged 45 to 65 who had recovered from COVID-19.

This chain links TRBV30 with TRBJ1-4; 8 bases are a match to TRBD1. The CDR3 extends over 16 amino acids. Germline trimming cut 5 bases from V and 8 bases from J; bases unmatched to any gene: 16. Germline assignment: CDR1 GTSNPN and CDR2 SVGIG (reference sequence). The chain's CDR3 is CAWADRGGGTGEKLFF. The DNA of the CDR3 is TGTGCCTGGGCCGACCGAGGGGGCGGGACAGGAGAAAAACTGTTTTTT.

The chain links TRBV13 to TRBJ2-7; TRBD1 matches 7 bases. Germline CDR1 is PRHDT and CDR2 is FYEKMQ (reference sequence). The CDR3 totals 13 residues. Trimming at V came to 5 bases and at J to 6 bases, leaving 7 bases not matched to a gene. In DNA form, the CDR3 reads TGTGCCAGCAGCCCTGACAGGGTAAGCGAGCAGTACTTC. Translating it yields CASSPDRVSEQYF.

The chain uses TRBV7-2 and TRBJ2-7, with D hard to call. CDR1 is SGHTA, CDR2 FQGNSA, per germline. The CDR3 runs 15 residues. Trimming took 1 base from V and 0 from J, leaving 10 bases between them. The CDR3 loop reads CASSLEVQSSYEQYF. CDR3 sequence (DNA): TGTGCCAGCAGCTTAGAGGTACAGAGCTCCTACGAGCAGTACTTC.

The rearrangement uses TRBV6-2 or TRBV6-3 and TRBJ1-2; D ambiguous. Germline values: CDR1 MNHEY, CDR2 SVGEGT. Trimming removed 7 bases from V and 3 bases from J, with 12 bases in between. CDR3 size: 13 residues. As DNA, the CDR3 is TGTGCCAGCACCCCGACGGACTACTATGGCTACACCTTC. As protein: CASTPTDYYGYTF.

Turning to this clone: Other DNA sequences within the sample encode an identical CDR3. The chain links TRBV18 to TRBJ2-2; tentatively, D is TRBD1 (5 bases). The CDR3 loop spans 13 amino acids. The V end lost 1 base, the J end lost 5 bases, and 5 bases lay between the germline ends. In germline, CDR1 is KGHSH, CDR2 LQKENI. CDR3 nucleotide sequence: TGTGCCAGCTCACCACAGGGGACCGGGGAGCTGTTTTTT. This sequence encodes CASSPQGTGELFF.

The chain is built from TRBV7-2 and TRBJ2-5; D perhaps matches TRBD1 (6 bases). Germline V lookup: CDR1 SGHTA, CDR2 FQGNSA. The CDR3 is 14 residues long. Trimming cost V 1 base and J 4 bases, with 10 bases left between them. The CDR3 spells CASSLVGAAETQYF. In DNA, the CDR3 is TGTGCCAGCAGCTTAGTGGGGGCAGCAGAGACCCAGTACTTC.

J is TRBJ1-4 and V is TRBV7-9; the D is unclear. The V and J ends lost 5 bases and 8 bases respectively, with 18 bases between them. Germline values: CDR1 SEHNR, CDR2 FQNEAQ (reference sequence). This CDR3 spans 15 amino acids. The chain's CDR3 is CASSHARTGLEKLFF. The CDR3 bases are TGTGCCAGCAGCCACGCTCGGACGGGGTTAGAAAAACTGTTTTTT.

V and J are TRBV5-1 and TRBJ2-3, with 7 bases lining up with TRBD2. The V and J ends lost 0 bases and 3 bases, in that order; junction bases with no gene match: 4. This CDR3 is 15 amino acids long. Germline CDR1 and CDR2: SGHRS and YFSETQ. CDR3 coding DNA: TGCGCCAGCAGCTTGGTAGGCGGGGGTACAGATACGCAGTATTTT. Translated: CASSLVGGGTDTQYF.

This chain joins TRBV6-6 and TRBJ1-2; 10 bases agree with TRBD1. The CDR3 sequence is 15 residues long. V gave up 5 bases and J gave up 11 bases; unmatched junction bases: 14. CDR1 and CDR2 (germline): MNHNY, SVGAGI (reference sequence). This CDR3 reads CASSAPAGQGGGYTF. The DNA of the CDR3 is TGTGCCAGCAGTGCCCCAGCCGGACAGGGGGGAGGGTACACCTTC.

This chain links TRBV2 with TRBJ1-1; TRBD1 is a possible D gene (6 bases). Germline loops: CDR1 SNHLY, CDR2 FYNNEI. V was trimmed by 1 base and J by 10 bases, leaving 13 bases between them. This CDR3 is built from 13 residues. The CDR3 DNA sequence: TGTGCCAGCAGTGAAGATCCCCAACAGGGAGCTTTCTTT. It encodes CASSEDPQQGAFF. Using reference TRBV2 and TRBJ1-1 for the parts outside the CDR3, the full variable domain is EPEVTQTPSHQVTQMGQEVILRCVPISNHLYFYWYRQILGQKVEFLVSFYNNEISEKSEIFDDQFSVERPDGSNFTLKIRSTKLEDSAMYFCASSEDPQQGAFFGQGTRLTVV.

Here the CDR3 DNA reads TGCGCCAGCAGCCAAGGGGTTATGGGGACAGGCCACAATGAGCAGTTCTTC. Translation gives CASSQGVMGTGHNEQFF. This chain links TRBV4-1 with TRBJ2-1, with 8 bases lining up with TRBD1. Trimming took 1 base from V and 5 from J; bases not matched to a gene: 10. Germline V gives CDR1 MGHRA, CDR2 YSYEKL. This CDR3 spans 17 amino acids.

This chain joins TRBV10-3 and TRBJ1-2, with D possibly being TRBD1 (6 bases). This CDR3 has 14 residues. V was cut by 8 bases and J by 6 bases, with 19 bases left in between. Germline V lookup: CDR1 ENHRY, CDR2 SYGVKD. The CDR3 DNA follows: TGTGCCATCGGCTCAGGGGCTACTAGAGATGGCTACACCTTC. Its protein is CAIGSGATRDGYTF.

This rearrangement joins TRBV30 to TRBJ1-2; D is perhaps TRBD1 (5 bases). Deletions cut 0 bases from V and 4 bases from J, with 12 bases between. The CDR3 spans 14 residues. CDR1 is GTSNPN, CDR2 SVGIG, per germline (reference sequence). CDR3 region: CAWSVLRGSYGYTF. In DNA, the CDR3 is TGTGCCTGGAGTGTATTAAGGGGATCCTATGGCTACACCTTC.

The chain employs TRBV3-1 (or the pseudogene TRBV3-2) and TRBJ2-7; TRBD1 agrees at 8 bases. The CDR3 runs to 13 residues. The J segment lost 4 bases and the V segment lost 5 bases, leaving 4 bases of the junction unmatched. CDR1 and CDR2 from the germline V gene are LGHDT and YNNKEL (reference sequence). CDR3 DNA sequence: TGTGCCAGCAGCAAACAGGGGGGATACGAGCAGTACTTC. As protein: CASSKQGGYEQYF.

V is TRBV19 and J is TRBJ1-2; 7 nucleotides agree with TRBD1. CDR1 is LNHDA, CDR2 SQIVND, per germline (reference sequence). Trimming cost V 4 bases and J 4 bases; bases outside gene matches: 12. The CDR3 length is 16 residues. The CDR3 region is CASSTRQGFRGYGYTF. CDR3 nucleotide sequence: TGTGCCAGTAGTACACGACAGGGCTTTCGGGGCTATGGCTACACCTTC.

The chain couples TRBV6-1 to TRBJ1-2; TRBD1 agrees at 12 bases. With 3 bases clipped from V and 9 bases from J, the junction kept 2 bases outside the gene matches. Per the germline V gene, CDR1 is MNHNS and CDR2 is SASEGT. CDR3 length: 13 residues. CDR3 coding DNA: TGTGCCAGCAGTGACGGGACAGGGGGCAGCTACACCTTC. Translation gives CASSDGTGGSYTF.

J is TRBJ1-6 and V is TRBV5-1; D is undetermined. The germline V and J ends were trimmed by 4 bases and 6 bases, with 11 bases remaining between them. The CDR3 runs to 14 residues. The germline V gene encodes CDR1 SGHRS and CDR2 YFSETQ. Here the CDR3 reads CASSTDQANSPLHF. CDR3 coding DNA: TGCGCCAGCAGCACCGACCAGGCTAATTCACCCCTCCACTTT.

This chain's CDR3 is CASSVAHAKDQGTQYF. The CDR3 coding sequence is TGTGCCAGCAGCGTAGCTCACGCTAAGGACCAGGGAACGCAGTATTTT. The chain joins TRBV9 to TRBJ2-3, with TRBD1 as a possible D gene (5 bases). Trimming shortened V by 0 bases and J by 9 bases, and 20 bases separated the two germline ends. Germline V CDR1 and CDR2: SGDLS, YYNGEE. The CDR3 is 16 amino acids.

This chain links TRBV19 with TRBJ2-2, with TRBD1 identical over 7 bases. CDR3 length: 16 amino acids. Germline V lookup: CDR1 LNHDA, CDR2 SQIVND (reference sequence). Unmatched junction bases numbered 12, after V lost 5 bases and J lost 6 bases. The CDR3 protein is CASSPQRQGGAGELFF. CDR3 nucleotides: TGTGCCAGTAGTCCCCAAAGACAGGGTGGCGCCGGGGAGCTGTTTTTT.

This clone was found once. The CDR3 DNA reads TGTGCCATCAATCGACAGGGTGGGAAGGACACTGAAGCTTTCTTT. This sequence encodes CAINRQGGKDTEAFF. The gene calls are TRBV10-3 and TRBJ1-1; 7 nucleotides line up with TRBD1. CDR3 length: 15 amino acids. V shed 7 bases and J 3 bases; nucleotides not matched to a gene: 11. The germline V gene has CDR1 ENHRY and CDR2 SYGVKD.